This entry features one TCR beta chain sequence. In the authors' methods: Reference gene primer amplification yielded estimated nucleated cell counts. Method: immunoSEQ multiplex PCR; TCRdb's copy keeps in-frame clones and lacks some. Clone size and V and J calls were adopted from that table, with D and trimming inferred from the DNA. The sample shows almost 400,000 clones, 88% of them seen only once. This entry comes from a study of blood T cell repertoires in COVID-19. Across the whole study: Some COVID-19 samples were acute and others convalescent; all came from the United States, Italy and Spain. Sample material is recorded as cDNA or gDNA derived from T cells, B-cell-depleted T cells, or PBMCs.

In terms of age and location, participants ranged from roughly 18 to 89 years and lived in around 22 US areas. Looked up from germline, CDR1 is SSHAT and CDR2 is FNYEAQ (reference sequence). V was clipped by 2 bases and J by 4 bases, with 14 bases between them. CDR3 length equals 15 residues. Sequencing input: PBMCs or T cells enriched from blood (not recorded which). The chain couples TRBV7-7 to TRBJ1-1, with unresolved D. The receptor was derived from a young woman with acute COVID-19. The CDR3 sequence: CASSLYPGSGTEAFF. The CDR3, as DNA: TGTGCCAGCAGCTTATATCCGGGATCCGGCACTGAAGCTTTCTTT.